This paragraph reports one T cell receptor (beta chain). This clonotype was detected a few times. The antigen this receptor binds is unknown. Per-base quality was not reported, and no clone a single base away is much larger than it. This entry comes from a study of early T cells in non-severe SARS-CoV-2 infection (dated by TCRdb to 2020 to 2022). Study-level background: Because TCR sequencing was done on bulk RNA from unsorted whole blood, the alpha and beta chains could not be paired.

A case-control design nested within a healthcare worker cohort in London, UK, was used, with weekly nasopharyngeal swab PCR tests and blood sampling performed. Healthcare workers were recruited between 23 and 31 March 2020, during the week of the UK lockdown, and were followed weekly for up to about 15 weeks. Here is what the overall study found, with its caveats: Matching against VDJdb was skewed toward anti-spike CD8 responses, likely underestimated virus-specific expansions, and missed private and CD4 specificities.

The protocol used for the library was 5' RACE. Data came from a NextSeq 500. Unique molecular identifiers were attached to individual cDNA molecules in the TCR library protocol so that sequencing error and PCR bias could be corrected. TCR alpha and beta chains were both sequenced, and the abundances of alpha and beta sequences in each sample were closely correlated with each other. On the authors' methods: Decombinator V4 was used to annotate the V gene, J gene and CDR3 of the TCR sequences. TCRs were defined as expanded if a significant change between any two time points was detected under a Poisson model with p below 0.0001. Abundances of TCRs were expressed as counts per million after normalisation to the total number of TCRs sequenced in each sample. VDJdb, accessed 1 November 2021, was searched for CMV, EBV and SARS-CoV-2 annotated TCRs, excluding TCRs annotated for multiple antigens. TCRdb reprocessed the public reads (quality trimming at Q25 with fastp, clone calling with MiXCR) and kept in-frame beta chains. Identical CDR3 protein sequences are pooled into one entry, listed with their most common genes and DNA. Clone size and V and J calls follow TCRdb, not the original study. In all, the sample holds about 38,000 distinct CDR3 sequences, and 3.5% to 5% of those were seen once. The top ten clones comprise about 17% of the sample.

The sample taken for sequencing was whole blood. This receptor was identified in an adult who was a healthcare worker with PCR-confirmed SARS-CoV-2 infection or an uninfected control (not recorded which).

This receptor has the CDR3 CASGQGPNRETQYF. The nucleotide sequence reads as follows: TGTGCCAGCGGGCAGGGCCCGAACCGGGAGACCCAGTACTTC. The rearrangement combines TRBV2 with TRBJ2-5; tentative D gene TRBD1, with 5 bases matching. CDR1 is given as SNHLY and CDR2 as FYNNEI, both from the germline V gene. The CDR3 has 14 amino acids, counting the end cysteine and phenylalanine. Only the CDR3 region is kept as DNA, spanning 42 bases read in frame from base 1. The junction shows trimming of 8 bases on V and 5 bases on J, plus 18 bases between the germline ends.